Shown below are 14 T cell receptor beta chains from a single sample sequenced in a study of beta chain features in type 1 diabetes. General observations from the study: Patients with Type 1 diabetes showed moderately but significantly shorter TCRB CDR3s in all four CD4+ subsets.

Their target antigens are unknown. Expressed TCRB transcripts were sequenced after all isolated RNA was converted to cDNA. TCRdb's copy holds only in-frame clones and misses some; the assay was immunoSEQ multiplex PCR. The sample has a few hundred thousand clones, around an eighth seen once. Source material: naive CD4+ T cells from blood. The source is a man younger than 40 with type 1 diabetes.

This clone has only one observation. The chain is built from TRBV12-5 and TRBJ1-2; no firm D call. Germline-derived CDR1 and CDR2 are LGHNT and FRNRAP. Deletions cut 4 bases from V and 5 bases from J, with 11 bases between. The CDR3 is 13 residues long. The CDR3 nucleotides are TGTGCTAGTGGTTCCGACTTATTGTATGGCTACACCTTC. Its translation is CASGSDLLYGYTF.

This chain uses TRBV28 with TRBJ1-5, with D perhaps matching TRBD1 (6 bases). The CDR3 is 14 amino acids. In germline, CDR1 is MDHEN, CDR2 SYDVKM. The V and J ends lost 5 bases and 1 base respectively, with 9 bases between them. CDR3 nucleotides: TGTGCCAGCAGTCAGGGGTGGAGCAATCAGCCCCAGCATTTT. Amino acid sequence: CASSQGWSNQPQHF.

This clone was recorded a few times. The genes are TRBV7-2 and TRBJ2-7; 15 nucleotides match TRBD2. V shed 5 bases, J shed 7 bases, and the junction held 3 bases outside the gene matches. Germline V gives CDR1 SGHTA, CDR2 FQGNSA. This CDR3 region has 14 residues. The CDR3 loop is CASSQGLAGGEQYF. The CDR3 bases are TGTGCCAGCAGCCAGGGACTAGCGGGAGGAGAGCAGTACTTC.

The chain joins TRBV2 to TRBJ1-2; the match to TRBD1 covers 7 bases. This CDR3 spans 13 amino acids. The germline gives CDR1 SNHLY, CDR2 FYNNEI. The V segment lost 5 bases and the J segment 8 bases; nucleotides outside the gene matches: 8. CDR3 DNA: TGTGCCAGCAGTTATCTGACAGGGCAAGGCTACACCTTC. The encoded protein is CASSYLTGQGYTF.

The V call is TRBV5-4, the J call TRBJ2-1; TRBD2 aligns across 8 bases. There are 15 residues in the CDR3. Germline CDR1 and CDR2: SGHNT and YYREEE (reference sequence). Losses at the gene ends were 4 bases for V and 3 bases for J; bases not matched to a gene: 6. The CDR3 DNA follows: TGTGCCAGCAGCCTCCAGCTAGCGGGCTACAATGAGCAGTTCTTC. It translates to CASSLQLAGYNEQFF.

The J gene is TRBJ2-3, the V gene TRBV5-4; 9 nucleotides align to TRBD2. The CDR3 runs 13 residues. The V segment lost 5 bases and the J segment 4 bases; nucleotides outside the gene matches: 2. From germline, CDR1 is SGHNT and CDR2 YYREEE (reference sequence). CDR3 region: CASRLAGSDTQYF. Here the CDR3 DNA reads TGTGCCAGCAGACTAGCGGGTTCAGATACGCAGTATTTT. The whole variable domain, remainder taken from reference TRBV5-4 and TRBJ2-3, is ETGVTQSPTHLIKTRGQQVTLRCSSQSGHNTVSWYQQALGQGPQFIFQYYREEENGRGNFPPRFSGLQFPNYSSELNVNALELDDSALYLCASRLAGSDTQYFGPGTRLTVL.

This clone was detected a few times. The chain couples TRBV29-1 to TRBJ2-3, with 10 bases matching TRBD2. The CDR3 length is 14 residues. Per the germline V gene, CDR1 is SQVTM and CDR2 is ANQGSEA. Trimming cost V 3 bases and J 12 bases; bases outside gene matches: 12. The CDR3 DNA sequence: TGCAGCGTTGAGGCCTACCAAGCGGGAGGGCTCCAGTATTTT. This sequence encodes CSVEAYQAGGLQYF.

Only a few counts were recorded for this clone. The genes are TRBV9 and TRBJ2-7, with no clear D. CDR1 and CDR2 (germline): SGDLS, YYNGEE. The V end lost 2 bases, the J end lost 6 bases, and 12 bases lay between the germline ends. This CDR3 contains 13 residues. The CDR3 spells CASSVNHRGEQYF. DNA for the CDR3: TGTGCCAGCAGCGTTAACCATAGAGGCGAGCAGTACTTC.

Remarks on this clone: Distinct nucleotide sequences in the sample also encode this CDR3. This rearrangement joins TRBV5-4 to TRBJ2-5, with TRBD2 matching 11 bases. Trimming took 5 bases from V and 3 from J; bases not matched to a gene: 3. CDR3 length: 14 residues. Per the germline V gene, CDR1 is SGHNT and CDR2 is YYREEE (reference sequence). CDR3 loop: CASSLAGGKETQYF. The CDR3 DNA follows: TGTGCCAGCAGTCTAGCGGGAGGAAAAGAGACCCAGTACTTC.

V usage is TRBV7-2 and J usage is TRBJ2-1, with 10 positions matching TRBD2. This CDR3 region has 15 residues. The trim removed 5 bases at V and 3 bases at J, leaving 4 bases unmatched. Germline CDR1 reads SGHTA; CDR2 reads FQGNSA. CDR3 protein: CASSPRLAGYNEQFF. The CDR3 DNA reads as TGTGCCAGCAGCCCACGACTAGCGGGCTACAATGAGCAGTTCTTC. Full variable domain (remainder filled in from reference TRBV7-2 and TRBJ2-1): GAGVSQSPSNKVTEKGKDVELRCDPISGHTALYWYRQSLGQGLEFLIYFQGNSAPDKSGLPSDRFSAERTGGSVSTLTIQRTQQEDSAVYLCASSPRLAGYNEQFFGPGTRLTVL.

Only a few counts were recorded for this clone. The chain carries TRBV28 and TRBJ2-7, with 7 positions matching TRBD2. The J segment lost 3 bases and the V segment lost 3 bases, leaving 11 bases of the junction unmatched. The V gene's germline CDR1 is MDHEN and CDR2 SYDVKM. This CDR3 region has 16 residues. The CDR3 nucleotides are TGTGCCAGCAGTTTGTCGAAGCGGGGAGTTCGCTACGAGCAGTACTTC. Encoded protein: CASSLSKRGVRYEQYF.

This clone was counted between two and nine times. The rearrangement joins TRBV5-4 to TRBJ2-7, with D unresolved. The CDR3 contains 13 residues. CDR1 is SGHNT and CDR2 is YYREEE in the germline V gene (reference sequence). The germline V and J ends were trimmed by 4 bases and 0 bases, with 8 bases remaining between them. The CDR3 DNA reads TGTGCCAGCAGCCAAAGACTCTCCTACGAGCAGTACTTC. It encodes CASSQRLSYEQYF.

The chain recombines TRBV19 with TRBJ2-1; 8 bases fit TRBD2. CDR1 and CDR2 from the germline V gene are LNHDA and SQIVND (reference sequence). V lost 8 bases to trimming and J lost 6 bases; unmatched junction nucleotides: 9. The CDR3 spans 14 residues. CDR3 DNA sequence: TGTGCCAGTGGAGCGGGGGACCCTCTCAATGAGCAGTTCTTC. Amino acids: CASGAGDPLNEQFF. Drawing the rest from reference TRBV19 and TRBJ2-1, the complete variable domain is DGGITQSPKYLFRKEGQNVTLSCEQNLNHDAMYWYRQDPGQGLRLIYYSQIVNDFQKGDIAEGYSVSREKKESFPLTVTSAQKNPTAFYLCASGAGDPLNEQFFGPGTRLTVL.

This clone turned up a few times. The V gene is TRBV19, the J gene TRBJ2-3, with D hard to call. Trimming took 5 bases from V and 3 from J, leaving 3 bases between them. The length of the CDR3 is 11 residues. Germline CDR1 reads LNHDA; CDR2 reads SQIVND (reference sequence). The CDR3 DNA is TGTGCCAGTAGTGCGACAGATACGCAGTATTTT. Its protein is CASSATDTQYF.